The entry that follows covers one T cell receptor beta chain sequence. The antigen is undetermined. This table comes from immunoSEQ multiplex PCR, and its TCRdb copy is limited to in-frame clones, with some not included. The sample lists 60,000 to 85,000 clones; around nine tenths were seen once. Trimming removed 3 bases at V and 8 bases at J, with 16 bases between. Germline V CDR1 and CDR2: LNHDA, SQIVND (reference sequence). This CDR3 contains 14 residues. The data were obtained in a study of T cell responses to AZD1222 COVID-19 vaccine. Whole-study results and caveats: Repertoire collection took place solely once the T cell response had peaked. Spike as a whole was targeted by vaccine-associated CD4 TCRs, dominant at 160-218 and 743-854. Clonal diversity may have been underestimated, and the donors were mostly white British, with more females than males. At baseline, seropositivity was found in only six AZD1222 recipients.

The clonotype originates from an adult who received the MenACWY meningococcal vaccine as a control. The rearrangement uses TRBV19 and TRBJ1-2; D remains unclear. Sequenced here: peripheral blood, sampled 28 days after the second dose of the MenACWY control vaccine. The chain's CDR3 is CASSINTPAGGYTF. For the CDR3, the DNA is TGTGCCAGTAGTATCAACACCCCAGCGGGAGGCTACACCTTC.